The sequence of this T cell receptor beta chain was determined in a study of human T cells and chemical hapten exposure. Study context: Researchers reported sensitizing a 2 cm by 2 cm upper inner arm skin site with 2% DPC. Overall study findings and caveats: Expanded TCRs created a significantly greater count of big CDR3 similarity clusters than controls did.

The time point: patch test 1, 2 weeks after DPC sensitization. Treatment: therapeutic diphenylcyclopropenone sensitization with weekly scalp DPC. Germline-derived CDR1 and CDR2 are MNHNY and SVGAGI (reference sequence). The CDR3 runs 15 residues. V gave up 6 bases and J gave up 3 bases, with 12 bases separating them. Notes on this clonotype: What it binds is not known.

MiXCR, applied by TCRdb to the RACE reads, yields one record per CDR3 protein. The top ten hold 0.7% to 0.95% of the sample, which has 95,000 to 150,000 distinct CDR3 sequences, roughly 13% seen once. Specimen: whole blood, collected in connection with sensitization to the hapten diphenylcyclopropenone (DPC). The chain employs TRBV6-6 and TRBJ1-6, with D maybe TRBD1 (5 bases). The receptor comes from a man in his late teens or twenties with alopecia areata. Some clones in this sample may be carry-over from other donors' samples. CDR3 nucleotides: TGTGCCAGCAGACCGGGACGTTACTATAATTCACCCCTCCACTTT. Translated: CASRPGRYYNSPLHF.